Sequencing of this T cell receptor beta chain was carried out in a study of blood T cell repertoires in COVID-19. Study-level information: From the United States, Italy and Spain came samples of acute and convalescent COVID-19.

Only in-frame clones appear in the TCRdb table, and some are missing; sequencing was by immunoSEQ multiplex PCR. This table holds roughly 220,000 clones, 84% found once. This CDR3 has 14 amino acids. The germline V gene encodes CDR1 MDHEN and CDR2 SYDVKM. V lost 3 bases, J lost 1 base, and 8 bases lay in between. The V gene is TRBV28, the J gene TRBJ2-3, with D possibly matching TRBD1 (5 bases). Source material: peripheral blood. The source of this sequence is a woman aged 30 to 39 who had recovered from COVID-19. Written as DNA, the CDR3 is TGTGCCAGCAGTTTGGTAGGGGGCACAGATACGCAGTATTTT. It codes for CASSLVGGTDTQYF.